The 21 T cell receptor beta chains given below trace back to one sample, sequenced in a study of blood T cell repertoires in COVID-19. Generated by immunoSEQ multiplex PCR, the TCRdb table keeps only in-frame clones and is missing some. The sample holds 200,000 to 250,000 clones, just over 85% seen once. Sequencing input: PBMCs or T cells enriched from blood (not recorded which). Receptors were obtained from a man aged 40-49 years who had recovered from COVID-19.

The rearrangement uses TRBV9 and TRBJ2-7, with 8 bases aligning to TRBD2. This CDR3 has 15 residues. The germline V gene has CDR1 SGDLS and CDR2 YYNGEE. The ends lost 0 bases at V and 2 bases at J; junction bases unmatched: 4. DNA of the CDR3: TGTGCCAGCAGCGTAGATGCGGGGGGAACCTACGAGCAGTACTTC. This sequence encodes CASSVDAGGTYEQYF.

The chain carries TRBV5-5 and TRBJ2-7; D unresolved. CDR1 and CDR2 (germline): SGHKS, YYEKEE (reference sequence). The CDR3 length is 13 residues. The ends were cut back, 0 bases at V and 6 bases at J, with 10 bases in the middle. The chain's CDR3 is CASSLGSGPEQYF. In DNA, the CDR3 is TGTGCCAGCAGCTTGGGGTCTGGGCCCGAGCAGTACTTC.

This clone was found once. In nucleotides, the CDR3 is TGTGCCAGCAGCAAAGATGAGGGTGGGGAGACCCAGTACTTC. Amino acids: CASSKDEGGETQYF. V usage is TRBV21-1 and J usage is TRBJ2-5; the table names TRBD2, a call not compared with the DNA. TRBV21-1 is a pseudogene locus. The CDR3 contains 14 residues.

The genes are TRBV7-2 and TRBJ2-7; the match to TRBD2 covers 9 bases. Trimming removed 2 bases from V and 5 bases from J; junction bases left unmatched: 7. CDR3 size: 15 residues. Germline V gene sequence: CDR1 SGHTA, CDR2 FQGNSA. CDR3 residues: CASSLTAGGPHEQYF. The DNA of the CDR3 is TGTGCCAGCAGCTTAACGGCGGGAGGGCCCCACGAGCAGTACTTC.

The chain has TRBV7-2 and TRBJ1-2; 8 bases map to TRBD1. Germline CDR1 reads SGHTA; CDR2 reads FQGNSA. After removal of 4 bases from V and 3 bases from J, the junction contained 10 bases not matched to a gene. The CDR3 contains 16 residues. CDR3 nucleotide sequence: TGTGCCAGCAGCTCAGACCTTGGACAGGGCGACTATGGCTACACCTTC. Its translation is CASSSDLGQGDYGYTF.

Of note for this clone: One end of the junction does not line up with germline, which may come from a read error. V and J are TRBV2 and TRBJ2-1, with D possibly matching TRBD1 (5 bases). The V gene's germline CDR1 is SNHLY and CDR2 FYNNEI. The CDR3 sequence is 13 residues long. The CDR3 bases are TGTGCCAGCGGGAAGGGGTCCTACAGTGAGCAGTTCTTC. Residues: CASGKGSYSEQFF.

The CDR3 region has the DNA TGTGCCAGTAGTCGGATTCGGACAGACTCTGGAAACACCATATATTTT. Its translation is CASSRIRTDSGNTIYF. The chain is built from TRBV19 and TRBJ1-3; D possibly corresponds to TRBD1 (6 bases). With 5 bases removed from V and 0 bases from J, the gap between germline ends came to 14 bases. The CDR3 has 16 residues. CDR1 and CDR2 (germline): LNHDA, SQIVND (reference sequence).

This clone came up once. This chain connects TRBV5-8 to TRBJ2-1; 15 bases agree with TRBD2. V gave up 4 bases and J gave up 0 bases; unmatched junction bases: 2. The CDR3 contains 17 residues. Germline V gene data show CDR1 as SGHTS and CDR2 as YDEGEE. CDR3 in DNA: TGTGCCAGCAGCGCGGGACTAGCGGGGGGCTCCTACAATGAGCAGTTCTTC. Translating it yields CASSAGLAGGSYNEQFF. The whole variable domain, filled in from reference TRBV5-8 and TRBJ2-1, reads EAGVTQSPTHLIKTRGQQATLRCSPISGHTSVYWYQQALGLGLQFLLWYDEGEERNRGNFPPRFSGRQFPNYSSELNVNALELEDSALYLCASSAGLAGGSYNEQFFGPGTRLTVL.

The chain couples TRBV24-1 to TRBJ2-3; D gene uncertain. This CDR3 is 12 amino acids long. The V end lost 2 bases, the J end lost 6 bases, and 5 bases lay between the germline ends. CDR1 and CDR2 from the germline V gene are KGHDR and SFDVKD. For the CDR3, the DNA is TGTGCCACCAGTGATTACTCCGATACGCAGTATTTT. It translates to CATSDYSDTQYF.

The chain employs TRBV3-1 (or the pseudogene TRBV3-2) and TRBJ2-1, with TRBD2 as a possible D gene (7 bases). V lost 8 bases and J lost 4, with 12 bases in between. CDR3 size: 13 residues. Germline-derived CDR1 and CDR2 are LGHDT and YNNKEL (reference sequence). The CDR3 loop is CASGGGAYNEQFF. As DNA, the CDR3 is TGTGCCAGCGGAGGGGGGGCTTACAATGAGCAGTTCTTC.

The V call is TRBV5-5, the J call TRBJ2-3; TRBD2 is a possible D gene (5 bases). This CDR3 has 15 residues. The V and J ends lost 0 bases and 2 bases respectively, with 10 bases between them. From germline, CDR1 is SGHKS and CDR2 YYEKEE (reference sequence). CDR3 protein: CASSLEGANTDTQYF. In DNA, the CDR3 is TGTGCCAGCAGCTTGGAGGGAGCTAACACAGATACGCAGTATTTT.

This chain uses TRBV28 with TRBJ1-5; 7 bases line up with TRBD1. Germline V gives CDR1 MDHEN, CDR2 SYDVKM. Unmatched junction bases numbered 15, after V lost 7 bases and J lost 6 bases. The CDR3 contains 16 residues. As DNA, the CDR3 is TGTGCCAGCATCCAGGGGGGCCGGTTCTTCGGTCAGCCCCAGCATTTT. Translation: CASIQGGRFFGQPQHF.

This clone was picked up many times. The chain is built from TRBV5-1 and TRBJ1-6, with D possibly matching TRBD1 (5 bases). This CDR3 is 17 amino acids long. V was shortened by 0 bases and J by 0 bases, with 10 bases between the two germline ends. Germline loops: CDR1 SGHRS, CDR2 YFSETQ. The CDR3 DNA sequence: TGCGCCAGCAGCTTGGGGGGCGGTAGCTCCTATAATTCACCCCTCCACTTT. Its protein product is CASSLGGGSSYNSPLHF.

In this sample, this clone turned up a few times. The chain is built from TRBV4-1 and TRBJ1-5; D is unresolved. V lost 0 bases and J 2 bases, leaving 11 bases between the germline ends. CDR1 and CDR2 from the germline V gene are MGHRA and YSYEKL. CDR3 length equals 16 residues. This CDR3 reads CASSQDGGIGNQPQHF. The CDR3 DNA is TGCGCCAGCAGCCAAGACGGAGGGATTGGCAATCAGCCCCAGCATTTT.

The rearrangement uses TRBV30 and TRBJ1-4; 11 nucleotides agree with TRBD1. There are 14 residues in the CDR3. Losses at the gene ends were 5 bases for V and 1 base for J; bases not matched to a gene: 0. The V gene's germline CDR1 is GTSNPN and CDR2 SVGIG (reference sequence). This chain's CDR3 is CAWGTGGTNEKLFF. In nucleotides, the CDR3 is TGTGCCTGGGGGACAGGGGGAACTAATGAAAAACTGTTTTTT.

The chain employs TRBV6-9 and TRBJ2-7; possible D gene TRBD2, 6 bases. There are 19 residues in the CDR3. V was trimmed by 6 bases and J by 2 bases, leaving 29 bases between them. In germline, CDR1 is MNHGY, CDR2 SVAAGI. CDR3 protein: CASSESRVGTLTDPYEQYF. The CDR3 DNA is TGTGCCAGCAGCGAGTCCAGGGTGGGGACTCTTACGGATCCCTACGAGCAGTACTTC.

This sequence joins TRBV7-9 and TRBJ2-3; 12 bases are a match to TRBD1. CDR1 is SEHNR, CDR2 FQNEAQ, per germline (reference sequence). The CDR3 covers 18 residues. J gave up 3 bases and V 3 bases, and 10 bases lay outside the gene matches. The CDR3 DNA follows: TGTGCCAGCAGCTTCGGGGACAGGGGGCATTTGGTGACAGATACGCAGTATTTT. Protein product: CASSFGDRGHLVTDTQYF.

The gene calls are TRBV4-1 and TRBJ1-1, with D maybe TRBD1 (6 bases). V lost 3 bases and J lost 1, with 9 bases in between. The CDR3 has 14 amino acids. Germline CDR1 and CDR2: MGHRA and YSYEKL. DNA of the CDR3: TGCGCCAGCAGCCACAACAGGGAGAACACTGAAGCTTTCTTT. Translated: CASSHNRENTEAFF.

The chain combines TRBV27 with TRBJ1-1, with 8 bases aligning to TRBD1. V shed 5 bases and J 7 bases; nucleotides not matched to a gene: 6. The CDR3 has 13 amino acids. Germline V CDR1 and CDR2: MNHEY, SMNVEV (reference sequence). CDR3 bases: TGTGCCAGCAGTCCGGGACAGGTGAGTGAAGCTTTCTTT. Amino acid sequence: CASSPGQVSEAFF.

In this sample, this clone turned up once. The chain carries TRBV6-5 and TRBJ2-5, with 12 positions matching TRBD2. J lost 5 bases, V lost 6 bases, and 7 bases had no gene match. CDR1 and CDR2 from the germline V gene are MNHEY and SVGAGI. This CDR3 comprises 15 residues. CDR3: CASSASGGARETQYF. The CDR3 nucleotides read TGTGCCAGCAGCGCTAGCGGGGGGGCCCGGGAGACCCAGTACTTC.

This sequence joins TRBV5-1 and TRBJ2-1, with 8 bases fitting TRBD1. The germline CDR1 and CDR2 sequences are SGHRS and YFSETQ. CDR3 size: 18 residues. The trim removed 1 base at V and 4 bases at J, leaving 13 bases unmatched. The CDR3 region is CASSLIGITGQAYNEQFF. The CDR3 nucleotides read TGCGCCAGCAGCTTGATAGGAATTACGGGACAGGCTTACAATGAGCAGTTCTTC.